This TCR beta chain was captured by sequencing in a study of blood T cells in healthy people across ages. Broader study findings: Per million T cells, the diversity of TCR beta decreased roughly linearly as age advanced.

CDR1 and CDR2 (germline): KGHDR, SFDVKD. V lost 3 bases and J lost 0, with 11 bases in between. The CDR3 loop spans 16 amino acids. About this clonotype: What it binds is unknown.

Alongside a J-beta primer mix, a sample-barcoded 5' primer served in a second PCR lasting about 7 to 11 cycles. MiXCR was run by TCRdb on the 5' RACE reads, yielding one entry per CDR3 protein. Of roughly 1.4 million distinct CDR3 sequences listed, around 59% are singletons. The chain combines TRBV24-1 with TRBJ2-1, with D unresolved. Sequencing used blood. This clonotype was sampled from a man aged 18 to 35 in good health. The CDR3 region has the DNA TGTGCCACCAGTGATCCCGACGGAAGCTCCTACAATGAGCAGTTCTTC. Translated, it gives CATSDPDGSSYNEQFF.